Sequencing of this T cell receptor beta chain was carried out in a study of blood T cell repertoires in COVID-19. Across the whole study: COVID-19 samples, acute and convalescent, were from the United States, Italy and Spain.

Germline loops: CDR1 SGHTA, CDR2 FQGNSA. With V trimmed by 0 bases and J by 9 bases, 5 bases remained unmatched. The CDR3 spans 15 residues. Per the authors' pipeline: Nucleated cell counts were estimated from reference gene primer amplification. The protocol was immunoSEQ multiplex PCR, while the TCRdb copy is restricted to in-frame clones and leaves out a portion. That table supplies the V and J calls and clone size; D and trimming were determined from the DNA. The data contain 190,000 or so clones, roughly 82% of them singletons. Living in 25 or so US areas, the participants were between about 18 and 100 years of age. Grouping used clinical history reported by participants in a survey and questionnaire.

The sequencing sample was made of PBMCs or T cells enriched from blood (not recorded which). The chain links TRBV7-2 to TRBJ2-1; TRBD2 matches at 10 bases. This clonotype originated in a middle-aged man who had recovered from COVID-19. The CDR3 sequence is CASSLALLAGSEQFF. In DNA, the CDR3 is TGTGCCAGCAGCTTAGCCTTACTAGCGGGGAGTGAGCAGTTCTTC.